Below, 31 T cell receptor beta chains from the same sample are listed, as sequenced in a study of early T cells in non-severe SARS-CoV-2 infection. TCRdb independently ran MiXCR on the 5' RACE reads; one entry per CDR3 protein. The repertoire consists of about 83,000 distinct CDR3 sequences, with about 10% occurring once and the leading ten covering around 8%. The source was whole blood, collected at baseline. The receptors here all came from an adult who was a healthcare worker with PCR-confirmed SARS-CoV-2 infection or an uninfected control (not recorded which).

Many counts were recorded for this clonotype. The V and J genes are TRBV6-1 and TRBJ2-1; TRBD1 matches at 10 bases. Trimming at V came to 8 bases and at J to 5 bases, leaving 6 bases not matched to a gene. Germline V CDR1 and CDR2: MNHNS, SASEGT. This CDR3 has 14 amino acids. The CDR3 DNA sequence: TGTGCCAGCGCTGACAGGGGGCCCCACAATGAGCAGTTCTTC. It specifies CASADRGPHNEQFF.

The chain uses TRBV2 and TRBJ2-1, with a weak D call TRBD2 (6 bases). Germline assignment: CDR1 SNHLY and CDR2 FYNNEI. V was pared by 5 bases and J by 7 bases, with 18 bases between. CDR3 length: 15 residues. DNA of the CDR3: TGTGCCAGCAGTAAGCCGGGAGAGTGGGGGAATGAGCAGTTCTTC. It is translated as CASSKPGEWGNEQFF.

The V gene is TRBV3-1, the J gene TRBJ2-5; 8 bases fit TRBD2. There are 16 residues in the CDR3. The germline V gene has CDR1 LGHDT and CDR2 YNNKEL (reference sequence). The trim removed 1 base at V and 1 base at J, leaving 5 bases unmatched. The CDR3 bases are TGTGCCAGCAGCCAAGTCGGGAGGGGAGGCCAAGAGACCCAGTACTTC. Translating gives CASSQVGRGGQETQYF.

The V and J genes are TRBV7-2 and TRBJ2-7; either TRBD1 or TRBD2 may supply D (5 bases each). CDR3 size: 14 residues. V was pared by 2 bases and J by 4 bases, with 12 bases between. CDR1 SGHTA and CDR2 FQGNSA come from the germline V gene. CDR3: CASSLTGLNYEQYF. As DNA, the CDR3 is TGTGCCAGCAGCTTAACGGGGCTCAATTACGAGCAGTACTTC.

This clonotype was counted many times. V and J are TRBV5-4 and TRBJ2-2; no firm D call. V shed 3 bases and J shed 5 bases, with 11 bases lying between them. The CDR3 runs to 14 residues. Germline CDR1 and CDR2: SGHNT and YYREEE (reference sequence). The CDR3 loop reads CASSSHPSTGELFF. In DNA, the CDR3 is TGTGCCAGCAGCTCCCACCCAAGTACCGGGGAGCTGTTTTTT. The variable domain in full, completed from reference TRBV5-4 and TRBJ2-2, reads ETGVTQSPTHLIKTRGQQVTLRCSSQSGHNTVSWYQQALGQGPQFIFQYYREEENGRGNFPPRFSGLQFPNYSSELNVNALELDDSALYLCASSSHPSTGELFFGEGSRLTVL.

This clonotype occurred a few times. The J gene is TRBJ2-2, the V gene TRBV2; D is ambiguous. The ends were cut back, 8 bases at V and 6 bases at J, with 10 bases in the middle. The germline V gene has CDR1 SNHLY and CDR2 FYNNEI. The CDR3 has 12 residues. The CDR3 DNA is TGTGCCAGCCGACCGGTGGCCGGGGAGCTGTTTTTT. Protein sequence: CASRPVAGELFF.

The gene calls are TRBV6-2 or TRBV6-3 and TRBJ1-1, with unresolved D. Germline CDR1 and CDR2: MNHEY and SVGEGT. This CDR3 has 11 amino acids. Trimming took off 7 bases at V and 7 bases at J, with 10 bases between the two ends. CDR3 loop: CASTSQIEAFF. The CDR3, as DNA: TGTGCCAGCACTTCCCAGATTGAAGCTTTCTTT.

This clonotype was seen more than once but under ten times. The gene calls are TRBV6-6 and TRBJ2-7; 11 bases match TRBD2. The CDR3 runs to 16 residues. In germline, CDR1 is MNHNY, CDR2 SVGAGI (reference sequence). Trimming at V came to 0 bases and at J to 6 bases, leaving 7 bases not matched to a gene. The CDR3 sequence is CASSYSMGTSGPEQYF. The CDR3 DNA sequence: TGTGCCAGCAGTTACTCGATGGGGACTAGCGGTCCCGAGCAGTACTTC.

This clonotype came up many times. V usage is TRBV20-1 and J usage is TRBJ2-1, with a tentative D call TRBD2 (5 bases). This CDR3 is built from 14 residues. Germline CDR1 is DFQATT and CDR2 is SNEGSKA (reference sequence). Trimming took off 3 bases at V and 1 base at J, with 10 bases between the two ends. The CDR3 spells CSASELVSYNEQFF. The CDR3 coding sequence is TGCAGTGCTAGTGAACTAGTTTCCTACAATGAGCAGTTCTTC.

Only a few counts were recorded for this clonotype. The rearrangement joins TRBV19 to TRBJ2-7; D unresolved. CDR3 length: 13 residues. With 3 bases removed from V and 2 bases from J, the gap between germline ends came to 8 bases. Per the germline V gene, CDR1 is LNHDA and CDR2 is SQIVND (reference sequence). The CDR3 loop is CASSINPAYEQYF. CDR3 coding DNA: TGTGCCAGTAGTATCAACCCAGCCTACGAGCAGTACTTC.

Many counts were recorded for this clonotype. The J gene is TRBJ2-7, the V gene TRBV20-1; D is ambiguous. Trimming stripped 4 bases from V and 3 bases from J, with 13 bases between. The germline CDR1 and CDR2 sequences are DFQATT and SNEGSKA (reference sequence). The CDR3 runs 13 residues. As DNA, the CDR3 is TGCAGTGCTACCCAACCCCCAGGCTACGAGCAGTACTTC. Its protein product is CSATQPPGYEQYF.

The chain uses TRBV20-1 and TRBJ2-1; TRBD2 matches 9 bases. After removal of 3 bases from V and 7 bases from J, the junction contained 7 bases not matched to a gene. This CDR3 spans 14 amino acids. Looked up from germline, CDR1 is DFQATT and CDR2 is SNEGSKA (reference sequence). CDR3 DNA sequence: TGCAGTGCTAGGCCTAGCGGGAAGAGTAATGAGCAGTTCTTC. It specifies CSARPSGKSNEQFF.

The chain combines TRBV12-3 or TRBV12-4 with TRBJ2-5; 11 bases fit TRBD2. J was trimmed by 3 bases and V by 5 bases; bases with no gene match: 2. The CDR3 is 14 residues long. DNA of the CDR3: TGTGCCAGCAGTCTGACTAGCGGGAAAGAGACCCAGTACTTC. Amino acid sequence: CASSLTSGKETQYF.

This clonotype has ten or more counts. The V gene is TRBV28, the J gene TRBJ2-7, with no clear D. Germline-derived CDR1 and CDR2 are MDHEN and SYDVKM. CDR3 length equals 11 residues. Trimming took off 6 bases at V and 6 bases at J, with 9 bases between the two ends. The CDR3 nucleotides read TGTGCCAGCAGCCCTGGGGTCGAGCAGTACTTC. It encodes CASSPGVEQYF.

This clonotype was picked up a small number of times. The J gene is TRBJ2-7, the V gene TRBV29-1, with D possibly being TRBD1 (6 bases). The CDR3 covers 13 residues. Germline CDR1 is SQVTM and CDR2 is ANQGSEA. V lost 4 bases and J 0 bases, leaving 10 bases between the germline ends. The CDR3, as DNA: TGCAGCGTTGGGGGGACAATCTCCTACGAGCAGTACTTC. This codes for CSVGGTISYEQYF.

V gene TRBV6-1 combines with J gene TRBJ1-2; D is uncertain. From germline, CDR1 is MNHNS and CDR2 SASEGT. V lost 4 bases, J lost 0 bases, and 6 bases lay in between. CDR3 size: 13 residues. The DNA for the CDR3 is TGTGCCAGCAGTGTATCAACTAACTATGGCTACACCTTC. Its protein is CASSVSTNYGYTF.

The chain combines TRBV6-1 with TRBJ2-3; 15 nucleotides line up with TRBD2. The CDR3 runs to 17 residues. Trimming removed 7 bases from V and 5 bases from J; junction bases left unmatched: 10. Germline CDR1 and CDR2: MNHNS and SASEGT. The CDR3 reads CASTAGTSGRPGDTQYF. The CDR3, as DNA: TGTGCCAGCACCGCCGGGACTAGCGGGAGGCCCGGAGATACGCAGTATTTT.

This clonotype was recorded only once. The chain employs TRBV5-1 and TRBJ2-1; 9 bases map to TRBD2. CDR1 SGHRS and CDR2 YFSETQ come from the germline V gene. After removal of 4 bases from V and 7 bases from J, the junction contained 12 bases not matched to a gene. The CDR3 is 16 residues long. The CDR3 is CASSPSPSGISNEQFF. As DNA, the CDR3 is TGCGCCAGCAGCCCGTCGCCTAGCGGGATTTCAAATGAGCAGTTCTTC.

This clonotype was observed many times. The gene calls are TRBV20-1 and TRBJ2-1; D is unresolved. This CDR3 region has 14 residues. Looked up from germline, CDR1 is DFQATT and CDR2 is SNEGSKA (reference sequence). Trimming removed 2 bases at V and 0 bases at J, with 8 bases between. Here the CDR3 reads CSARPSISYNEQFF. Here the CDR3 DNA reads TGCAGTGCTAGACCCAGTATCTCCTACAATGAGCAGTTCTTC.

This chain links TRBV20-1 with TRBJ2-1, with D perhaps TRBD1 or TRBD2 (5 bases each). The CDR3 length is 12 residues. Germline assignment: CDR1 DFQATT and CDR2 SNEGSKA (reference sequence). The ends were cut back, 5 bases at V and 9 bases at J, with 14 bases in the middle. CDR3 region: CSAGPGTVEQFF. In nucleotides, the CDR3 is TGCAGTGCTGGTCCCGGGACGGTTGAGCAGTTCTTC.

This rearrangement joins TRBV11-2 to TRBJ2-2; 10 positions match TRBD1. Losses at the gene ends were 5 bases for V and 4 bases for J; bases not matched to a gene: 7. This CDR3 is 16 amino acids long. Germline V lookup: CDR1 SGHAT, CDR2 FQNNGV. The CDR3 is CASSRTGTGVTGELFF. CDR3 DNA: TGTGCCAGCAGCCGTACCGGGACAGGGGTCACCGGGGAGCTGTTTTTT.

There are a few counts of this clonotype. The V call is TRBV5-6, the J call TRBJ2-4; D remains ambiguous. This CDR3 is 16 amino acids long. CDR1 and CDR2 (germline): SGHDT, YYEEEE. Trimming shortened V by 1 base and J by 0 bases, and 11 bases separated the two germline ends. Here the CDR3 reads CASSLRAALAKNIQYF. For the CDR3, the DNA is TGTGCCAGCAGCTTGAGGGCAGCACTAGCCAAAAACATTCAGTACTTC.

This clonotype was seen a handful of times. This chain connects TRBV9 to TRBJ2-3; 7 bases map to TRBD2. V was pared by 0 bases and J by 4 bases, with 5 bases of the junction left unmatched. Germline V lookup: CDR1 SGDLS, CDR2 YYNGEE. This CDR3 contains 15 residues. CDR3 protein: CASSVGGSTADTQYF. CDR3 DNA: TGTGCCAGCAGCGTAGGCGGGAGTACGGCAGATACGCAGTATTTT.

This clonotype turned up a few times. This chain uses TRBV30 with TRBJ1-6; a possible D gene is TRBD1 (6 bases). Germline lookup yields CDR1 GTSNPN and CDR2 SVGIG (reference sequence). The V gene lost 0 bases and the J gene lost 9 bases, with 9 bases spanning the gap. The CDR3 is 13 residues long. The CDR3 DNA sequence: TGTGCCTGGAGTGTACAGGGAGTTTCACCCCTCCACTTT. It encodes CAWSVQGVSPLHF.

CDR3 residues: CASSRSRVSLRDDPRGSRIQYF. CDR3 sequence (DNA): TGTGCCAGCAGCCGTTCTCGGGTATCCTTACGGGATGACCCGCGAGGGTCCCGCATTCAGTACTTC. The J gene is TRBJ2-4, the V gene TRBV7-2, with a tentative D call TRBD2 (5 bases). V lost 5 bases to trimming and J lost 9 bases, with 41 bases between them. CDR1 is SGHTA and CDR2 is FQGNSA in the germline V gene. The CDR3 is 22 residues long.

At least ten counts were recorded for this clonotype. CDR3 sequence (DNA): TGCAGTGCTAGAGGATTTGGTGGTGAAGTAGGATCTTATGGCTACACCTTC. It yields the protein CSARGFGGEVGSYGYTF. The chain joins TRBV20-1 to TRBJ1-2; no reliable D call. The germline V gene encodes CDR1 DFQATT and CDR2 SNEGSKA (reference sequence). CDR3 length: 17 amino acids. Deletions cut 1 base from V and 5 bases from J, with 23 bases between.

Many counts were recorded for this clonotype. This chain connects TRBV3-1 to TRBJ2-2; TRBD2 matches 13 bases. V gave up 6 bases and J gave up 7 bases; unmatched junction bases: 11. The CDR3 sequence is 17 residues long. Germline loops: CDR1 LGHDT, CDR2 YNNKEL (reference sequence). The CDR3 region is CASSRGLAGATGGELFF. The CDR3 DNA is TGTGCCAGCAGTCGCGGACTAGCGGGAGCGACTGGCGGGGAGCTGTTTTTT.

J is TRBJ2-3 and V is TRBV2; TRBD2 might be the D (6 bases). This CDR3 spans 15 amino acids. Trimming shortened V by 6 bases and J by 3 bases, and 16 bases separated the two germline ends. In germline, CDR1 is SNHLY, CDR2 FYNNEI. The chain's CDR3 is CASSETGVVTDTQYF. In nucleotides, the CDR3 is TGTGCCAGCAGCGAAACGGGAGTTGTGACAGATACGCAGTATTTT.

This clonotype was counted ten times or more. The genes are TRBV6-1 and TRBJ1-5; 8 positions agree with TRBD1. V lost 6 bases to trimming and J lost 0 bases; unmatched junction nucleotides: 4. CDR3 length: 15 amino acids. CDR1 is MNHNS, CDR2 SASEGT, per germline. CDR3 in amino acids: CASRIDRGSNQPQHF. In DNA, the CDR3 is TGTGCCAGCAGAATCGACAGGGGTAGCAATCAGCCCCAGCATTTT.

This clonotype showed up just a few times. The chain has TRBV27 and TRBJ2-5; no clear D gene. Germline loops: CDR1 MNHEY, CDR2 SMNVEV (reference sequence). This CDR3 spans 16 amino acids. Trimming pared 6 bases from V and 5 bases from J, leaving 22 bases between. DNA of the CDR3: TGTGCCAGCAGACAACAGAGCCAGCTACCTCTCGAGACCCAGTACTTC. Encoded protein: CASRQQSQLPLETQYF.

This clonotype was found a few times. The chain uses TRBV2 and TRBJ2-7; 11 positions match TRBD1. V dropped 3 bases and J dropped 3; count of bases not matched to a gene: 4. This CDR3 has 15 residues. CDR1 and CDR2 (germline): SNHLY, FYNNEI. The CDR3 sequence: CASSDYGTGGYEQYF. Written as DNA, the CDR3 is TGTGCCAGCAGTGATTATGGGACAGGGGGCTACGAGCAGTACTTC.